This TCR beta chain was retrieved from a study of T cells in Graves' hyperthyroidism and ophthalmopathy. Overall study results and limits: Appearing also in blood were most of the thyroid clonotypes expanded above 0.001. The model forecast ophthalmopathy, anticipating it by a median around 6.5 months before onset.

To note about this clonotype: Its cognate antigen is unknown.

TCR beta CDR3 sequences were amplified from RNA transcripts. First-round RT-PCR of the TCR CDR3 relied on the HTBI primer set. Using its own MiXCR run on the multiplex PCR reads, TCRdb lists one record per CDR3 protein. The sample consists of around 700,000 distinct CDR3 sequences, about a third of them appearing once. Trimming took 5 bases from V and 8 from J; bases not matched to a gene: 9. Germline V CDR1 and CDR2: SGHAT, FQDESV (reference sequence). The CDR3 is made up of 15 amino acids. Sequencing was done on a sample of blood. The sequence was obtained from a woman aged 40 to 50 with Graves' hyperthyroidism. V gene TRBV11-1 combines with J gene TRBJ1-6; 7 bases are shared with TRBD1. The CDR3 DNA reads TGTGCCAGCAGCGGGCGGACAGGTCGACATTCACCCCTCCACTTT. Its translation: CASSGRTGRHSPLHF.